This TCR beta chain was sequenced in a study of blood T cell repertoires in COVID-19. Produced via immunoSEQ multiplex PCR; TCRdb's table is partial and in-frame only. The sample has under 350,000 clones; approximately 85% are singletons. This TCR was sampled from a human donor in a cohort sampled during active COVID-19. What was sequenced was peripheral blood.

The CDR3 loop reads CASSLTGGADYGYTF. The CDR3 bases are TGTGCCAGCAGCTTAACAGGGGGCGCTGACTATGGCTACACCTTC. This rearrangement joins TRBV7-2 to TRBJ1-2; TRBD1 matches 9 bases. Germline V CDR1 and CDR2: SGHTA, FQGNSA. The J segment lost 3 bases and the V segment lost 2 bases, leaving 4 bases of the junction unmatched. This CDR3 is built from 15 residues.